This TCR beta chain was recorded in a study of blood T cells in healthy people across ages (dated by TCRdb to the mid-2010s). Regarding the study in general: In model experiments, roughly one uniquely barcoded TCR beta cDNA molecule per two T cells was captured by template switching. For two donors (one aged 18 to 30 and one aged 80 or older), the study analyzed two additional independent replicas of 1 million unique cDNA reads from the same blood draw. Age-related changes in TCR beta repertoire diversity were measured in the study by deep sequencing normalized with unique cDNA molecular identifiers. To avoid experimental bias, donors of different ages were randomly spread across the sequencing lanes. The donors were split into four age groups: young (average 16 years), middle-aged (roughly 39), aged (more than 60) and long-lived (roughly 88). The research as a whole found: Because the CMV infection status of the donors was unknown, age-related changes in expanded clonotypes may potentially have been confounded. Estimates of total diversity from one million sequenced T cells were regarded as lower bounds and underestimates. Because profiling used bulk unsorted PBMCs, naive and antigen-experienced compartments could not be compared conclusively. A strong correlation was found between observed TCR beta diversity and the percentage of naive T cells measured by flow cytometry. Compared with the aged group, the long-lived group had more naive CD4+ T cells, fewer expanded clones and increased TCR diversity, a pattern suggesting age selection. Observed TCR beta diversity per million T cells fell roughly linearly with age, and a significant reduction was already apparent by age around 39.

After removal of 6 bases from V and 10 bases from J, the junction retains 15 bases not matched to a gene. Per the germline V gene, SQVTM is the CDR1 and ANQGSEA is the CDR2. Taken from cysteine to phenylalanine, the CDR3 has 14 residues. The entry retains the CDR3 DNA only, 42 bases that are in frame from base 1. This clonotype was picked up many times. What this receptor recognizes is not known. No base-level quality is on record; no much larger clone is a single base apart. The method behind the library was 5' RACE. The instrument was an Illumina HiSeq 2500. A second PCR of about 7 to 12 cycles was performed with a sample-barcoded 5' primer and a J-beta primer mix. Each TCR beta cDNA molecule received a unique molecular identifier from a template-switch 5' adaptor carrying 12 random nucleotides. Each sample yielded at least 3 million CDR3-containing paired-end reads. All of the RNA was converted into first-strand cDNA using the Mint cDNA synthesis kit, with a TRBC-specific oligonucleotide serving as the primer. After uracil-DNA glycosylase treatment, a first 18-cycle PCR used universal primers M1SS and BC2_uni_R on all cDNA. The published analysis was carried out like this. Normalization of each sample was performed by random selection of 1 million high-quality reads, each carrying a distinct molecular identifier. Instead of being binned into consensus sequences, reads that shared molecular identifiers were thrown out. MiTCR, set to a Q25 quality threshold and the strictest error-elimination algorithm, was used for CDR3 identification, clonotype clustering and error correction. A nonparametric unseen species model with Euler transformation was used to estimate lower-bound total TCR beta diversity. TCRdb trimmed the raw reads at Q25, called clones with MiXCR and kept productive beta chains. Entries are consolidated by CDR3 protein sequence, retaining the most common genes and DNA. TCRdb's processing, not the authors', yielded these V and J calls. Counted in this sample were under 1,000,000 distinct CDR3 sequences; 35% to 50% of them appeared once. The top ten clonotypes cover around a sixth of the sample.

Systemically healthy Caucasian individuals from Russia, 35 to 50 in total and aged about 6 to 95 years, were included as donors. Approximately 9.7 milliliters of peripheral blood were drawn from each donor into EDTA-treated Vacutainer tubes. PBMCs were isolated by Ficoll-Paque density-gradient centrifugation, with at least 6 million obtained per sample. Total RNA was extracted from PBMCs with Trizol reagent, with at least 6 micrograms obtained per sample. The percentages of naive CD45RAhigh/CD27high T cells were determined by flow cytometry on a PBMC aliquot from every donor. Material for sequencing was blood. This chain is built from TRBV29-1 and TRBJ2-1; 7 junctional bases match TRBD2. The sequence was collected from a man at least 80 years old in good health. The CDR3 has the sequence CSVGSGIRGREQFF. In nucleotide form, the sequence is TGCAGCGTGGGGAGCGGGATTCGGGGTCGGGAGCAGTTCTTC.